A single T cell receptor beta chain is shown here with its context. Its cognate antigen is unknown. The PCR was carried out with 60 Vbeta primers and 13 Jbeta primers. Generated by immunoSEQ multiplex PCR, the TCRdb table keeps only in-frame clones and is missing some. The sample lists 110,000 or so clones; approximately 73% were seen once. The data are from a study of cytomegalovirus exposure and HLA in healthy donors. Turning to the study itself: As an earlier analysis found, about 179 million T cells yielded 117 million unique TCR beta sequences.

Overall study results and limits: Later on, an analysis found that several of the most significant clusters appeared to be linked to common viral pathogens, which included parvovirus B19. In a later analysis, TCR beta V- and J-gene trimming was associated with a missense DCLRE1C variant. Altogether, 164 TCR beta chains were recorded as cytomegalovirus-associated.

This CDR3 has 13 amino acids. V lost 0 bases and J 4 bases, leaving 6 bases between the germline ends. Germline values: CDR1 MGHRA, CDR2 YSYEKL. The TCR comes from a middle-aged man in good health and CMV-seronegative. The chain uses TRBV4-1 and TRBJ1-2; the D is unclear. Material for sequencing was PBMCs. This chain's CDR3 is CASSQDVFYGYTF. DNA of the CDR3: TGCGCCAGCAGCCAAGATGTATTCTATGGCTACACCTTC.